Sequencing of this TCR beta chain was carried out in a study of blood T cell repertoires in COVID-19. This clone occurred once. How the authors handled the data: Reference gene primer amplification gave estimated nucleated cell counts. Libraries were prepared by immunoSEQ multiplex PCR; TCRdb keeps only in-frame clonotypes and omits some of them. V, J and clone size reflect that table, while D and trimming were determined from the DNA. In the table there are 150,000 to 200,000 clones, 82% of which are singletons. V gave up 0 bases and J gave up 0 bases, with 10 bases separating them. CDR1 is SGHNT, CDR2 YYREEE, per germline (reference sequence). The CDR3 is made up of 17 amino acids.

The TCR was taken from a man between 45 and 60 years old who had recovered from COVID-19. The rearrangement links TRBV5-4 to TRBJ1-6, with a weak D call TRBD1 (5 bases). The source material was PBMCs or T cells enriched from blood (not recorded which). CDR3 residues: CASSLASQGSYNSPLHF. CDR3 DNA: TGTGCCAGCAGCTTGGCCTCCCAGGGCTCCTATAATTCACCCCTCCACTTT.